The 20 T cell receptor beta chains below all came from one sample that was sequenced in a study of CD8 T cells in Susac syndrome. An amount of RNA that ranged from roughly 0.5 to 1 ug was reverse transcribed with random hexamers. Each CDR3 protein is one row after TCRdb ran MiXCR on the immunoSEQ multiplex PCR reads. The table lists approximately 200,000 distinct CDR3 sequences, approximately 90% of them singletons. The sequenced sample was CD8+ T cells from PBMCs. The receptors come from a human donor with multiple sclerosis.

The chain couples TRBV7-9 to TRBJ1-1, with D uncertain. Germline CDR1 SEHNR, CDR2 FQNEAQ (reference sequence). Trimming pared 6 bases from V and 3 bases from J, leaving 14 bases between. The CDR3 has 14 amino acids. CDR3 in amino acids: CASSLRLSDTEAFF. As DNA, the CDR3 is TGTGCCAGCAGTCTAAGGCTGTCGGACACTGAAGCTTTCTTT.

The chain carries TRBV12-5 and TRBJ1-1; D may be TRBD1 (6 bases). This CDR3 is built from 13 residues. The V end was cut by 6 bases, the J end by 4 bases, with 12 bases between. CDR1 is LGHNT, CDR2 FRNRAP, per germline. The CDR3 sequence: CASGLQGGTEAFF. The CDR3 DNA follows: TGTGCTAGTGGGTTACAGGGTGGCACTGAAGCTTTCTTT.

The CDR3 reads CASSGAARGLNQPQHF. The DNA for the CDR3 is TGTGCCAGCAGCGGGGCGGCCAGGGGGCTAAATCAGCCCCAGCATTTT. The chain couples TRBV5-6 to TRBJ1-5; the match to TRBD1 covers 8 bases. Germline CDR1 and CDR2: SGHDT and YYEEEE. After removal of 4 bases from V and 4 bases from J, the junction contained 10 bases not matched to a gene. This CDR3 has 16 amino acids.

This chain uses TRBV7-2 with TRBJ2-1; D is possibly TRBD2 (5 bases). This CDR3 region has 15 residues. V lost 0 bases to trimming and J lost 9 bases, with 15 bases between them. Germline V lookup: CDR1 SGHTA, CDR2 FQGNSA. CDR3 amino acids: CASSLALEGSGEQFF. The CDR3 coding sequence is TGTGCCAGCAGCTTAGCGCTTGAGGGCAGCGGTGAGCAGTTCTTC.

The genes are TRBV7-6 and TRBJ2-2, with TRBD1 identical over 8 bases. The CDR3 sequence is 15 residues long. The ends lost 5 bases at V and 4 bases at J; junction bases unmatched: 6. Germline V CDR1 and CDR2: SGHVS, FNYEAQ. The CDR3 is CASSPDRGTTGELFF. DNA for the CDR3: TGTGCCAGCAGCCCCGACAGGGGAACCACCGGGGAGCTGTTTTTT.

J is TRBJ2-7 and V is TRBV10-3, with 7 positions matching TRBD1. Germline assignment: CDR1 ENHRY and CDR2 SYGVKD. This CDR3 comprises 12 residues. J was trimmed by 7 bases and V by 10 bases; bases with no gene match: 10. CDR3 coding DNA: TGTGCCACTACGGGTCCGACAGGGGAGCAGTACTTC. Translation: CATTGPTGEQYF.

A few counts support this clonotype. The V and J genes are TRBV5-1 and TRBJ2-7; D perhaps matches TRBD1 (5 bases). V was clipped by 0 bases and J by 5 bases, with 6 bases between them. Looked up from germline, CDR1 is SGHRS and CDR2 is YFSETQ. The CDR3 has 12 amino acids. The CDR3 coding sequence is TGCGCCAGCAGCTTGGTGGGGCACGAGCAGTACTTC. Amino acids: CASSLVGHEQYF.

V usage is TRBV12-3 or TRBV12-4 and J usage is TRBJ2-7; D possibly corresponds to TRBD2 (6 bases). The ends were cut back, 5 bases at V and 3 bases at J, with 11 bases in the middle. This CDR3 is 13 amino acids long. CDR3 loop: CASSGAGIYEQYF. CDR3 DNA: TGTGCCAGCAGTGGAGCGGGTATCTACGAGCAGTACTTC.

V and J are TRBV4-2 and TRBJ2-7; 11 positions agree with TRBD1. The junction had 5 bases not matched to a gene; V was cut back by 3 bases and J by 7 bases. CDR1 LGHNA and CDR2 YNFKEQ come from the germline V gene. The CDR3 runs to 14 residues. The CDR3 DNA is TGTGCCAGCAGCCAGGGACAGGGGGTAGCGGAGCAGTACTTC. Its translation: CASSQGQGVAEQYF.

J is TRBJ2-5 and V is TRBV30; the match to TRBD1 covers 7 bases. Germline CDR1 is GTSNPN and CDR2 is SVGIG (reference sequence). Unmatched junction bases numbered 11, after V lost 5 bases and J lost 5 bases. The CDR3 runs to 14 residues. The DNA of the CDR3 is TGTGCCTGGGCCGGGACAGCCTTGGGGGAGACCCAGTACTTC. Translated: CAWAGTALGETQYF.

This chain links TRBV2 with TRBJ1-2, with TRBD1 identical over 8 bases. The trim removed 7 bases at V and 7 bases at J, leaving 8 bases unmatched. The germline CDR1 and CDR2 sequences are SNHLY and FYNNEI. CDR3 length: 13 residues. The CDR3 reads CASMTGVFGGYTF. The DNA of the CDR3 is TGTGCCAGCATGACAGGGGTTTTTGGTGGCTACACCTTC.

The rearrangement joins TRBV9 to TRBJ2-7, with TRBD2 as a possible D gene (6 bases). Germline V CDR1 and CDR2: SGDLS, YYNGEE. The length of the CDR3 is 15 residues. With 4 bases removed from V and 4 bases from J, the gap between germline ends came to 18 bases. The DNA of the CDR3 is TGTGCCAGCAGCCCCTCGTCGGCGGGGATTTACGAGCAGTACTTC. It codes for CASSPSSAGIYEQYF.

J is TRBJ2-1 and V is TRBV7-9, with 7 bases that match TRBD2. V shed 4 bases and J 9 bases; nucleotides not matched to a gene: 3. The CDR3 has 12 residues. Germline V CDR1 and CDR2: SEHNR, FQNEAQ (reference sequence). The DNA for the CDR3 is TGTGCCAGCAGCTCACTAGCGTTTGAGCAGTTCTTC. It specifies CASSSLAFEQFF.

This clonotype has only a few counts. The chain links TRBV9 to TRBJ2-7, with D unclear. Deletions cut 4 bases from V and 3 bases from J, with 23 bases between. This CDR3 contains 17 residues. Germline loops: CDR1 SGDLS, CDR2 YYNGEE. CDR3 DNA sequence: TGTGCCAGCAGCTACGGCCCCCCCGGAGTTGGGATCTACGAGCAGTACTTC. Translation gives CASSYGPPGVGIYEQYF.

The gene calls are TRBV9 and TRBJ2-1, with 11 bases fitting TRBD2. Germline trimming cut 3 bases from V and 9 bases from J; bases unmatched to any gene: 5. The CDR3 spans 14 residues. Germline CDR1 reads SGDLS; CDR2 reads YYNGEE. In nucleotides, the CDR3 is TGTGCCAGCAGCGCCACTAGCGGGGGAAGTGAGCAGTTCTTC. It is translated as CASSATSGGSEQFF.

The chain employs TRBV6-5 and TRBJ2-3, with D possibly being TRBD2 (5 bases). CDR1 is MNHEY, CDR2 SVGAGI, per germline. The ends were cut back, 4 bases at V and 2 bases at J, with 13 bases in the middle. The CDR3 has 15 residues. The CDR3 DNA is TGTGCCAGCAGTTGGGCTAGCTCCCACACAGATACGCAGTATTTT. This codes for CASSWASSHTDTQYF.

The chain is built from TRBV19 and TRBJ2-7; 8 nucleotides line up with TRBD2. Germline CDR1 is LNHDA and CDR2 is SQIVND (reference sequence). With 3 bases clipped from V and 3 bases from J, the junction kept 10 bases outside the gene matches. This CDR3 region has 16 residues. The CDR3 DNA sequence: TGTGCCAGTAGTATGGCTGGGCGGGGGGCAGGCTACGAGCAGTACTTC. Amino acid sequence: CASSMAGRGAGYEQYF.

Here the CDR3 reads CASEIGLIGDTEAFF. For the CDR3, the DNA is TGTGCCAGTGAAATAGGACTCATTGGGGACACTGAAGCTTTCTTT. This rearrangement joins TRBV2 to TRBJ1-1, with D uncertain. Trimming stripped 9 bases from V and 3 bases from J, with 20 bases between. This CDR3 comprises 15 residues. From germline, CDR1 is SNHLY and CDR2 FYNNEI.

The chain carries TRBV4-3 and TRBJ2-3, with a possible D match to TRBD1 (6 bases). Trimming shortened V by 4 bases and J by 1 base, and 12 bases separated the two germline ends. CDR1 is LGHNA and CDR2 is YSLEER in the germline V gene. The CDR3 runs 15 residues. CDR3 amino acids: CASSLSWGRTDTQYF. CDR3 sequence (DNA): TGCGCCAGCAGCCTATCCTGGGGGCGCACAGATACGCAGTATTTT.

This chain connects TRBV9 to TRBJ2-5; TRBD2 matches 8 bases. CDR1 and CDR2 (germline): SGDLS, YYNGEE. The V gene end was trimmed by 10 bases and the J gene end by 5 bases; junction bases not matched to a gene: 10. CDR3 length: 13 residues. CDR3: CASGTSLEETQYF. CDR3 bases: TGTGCCTCCGGGACTAGTCTCGAGGAGACCCAGTACTTC.